This T cell receptor (beta chain) was observed in a study of T cell responses to AZD1222 COVID-19 vaccine. Study-wide results and caveats: Among those given AZD1222, only five or six were seropositive at baseline. Among the donors, most were white British and more were female, and clonal diversity was possibly underestimated.

Only in-frame clones appear in the TCRdb table, and some are missing; sequencing was by immunoSEQ multiplex PCR. The sample gives some 70,000 clones, around 80% of which show up once; more than 12% is in the top ten. Recipients boosted at about 4 weeks or about 12 weeks are pooled. Comments on this clone: No antigen is known for it.

The CDR3 runs 13 residues. CDR1 is SQVTM and CDR2 is ANQGSEA in the germline V gene. The J segment lost 2 bases and the V segment lost 8 bases, leaving 7 bases of the junction unmatched. The V and J genes are TRBV29-1 and TRBJ1-2; 8 bases agree with TRBD1. This receptor was obtained from an adult who received the AZD1222 COVID-19 vaccine. This specimen consisted of peripheral blood, obtained 28 days after the second AZD1222 dose. CDR3 loop: CSWGDRRNYGYTF. CDR3 in DNA: TGCAGCTGGGGGGACAGGAGAAACTATGGCTACACCTTC.